A single sample gave rise to the 29 T cell receptor beta chains below, sequenced in a study of blood T cell repertoires in COVID-19. The data were produced by immunoSEQ multiplex PCR, yet TCRdb's version contains in-frame clones alone and is incomplete. Altogether about 70,000 clones are present, 65% to 80% being singletons, with the ten largest covering 25% to 30%. Input material: peripheral blood. The receptors derive from a woman aged 80 or over with active or convalescent COVID-19.

In DNA form, the CDR3 reads TGTGCCAGTAGTAGGGACAGGGACGTCGATGAAAAACTGTTTTTT. Its protein product is CASSRDRDVDEKLFF. J is TRBJ1-4 and V is TRBV19; 9 bases match TRBD1. This CDR3 is 15 amino acids long. Germline V lookup: CDR1 LNHDA, CDR2 SQIVND (reference sequence). V trimming: 4 bases; J trimming: 6 bases; junction bases outside the gene matches: 6.

The J gene is TRBJ1-5, the V gene TRBV27; 9 nucleotides agree with TRBD1. The V segment lost 0 bases and the J segment 5 bases; nucleotides outside the gene matches: 8. Germline V gene data show CDR1 as MNHEY and CDR2 as SMNVEV (reference sequence). The CDR3 has 17 amino acids. Here the CDR3 DNA reads TGTGCCAGCAGTTTATCATTTTCCCGGACAGGGGATCAGCCCCAGCATTTT. Residues: CASSLSFSRTGDQPQHF.

The rearrangement uses TRBV25-1 and TRBJ1-6, with a possible D match to TRBD1 (5 bases). The CDR3 contains 15 residues. Germline V lookup: CDR1 MGHDK, CDR2 SYGVNS. V lost 2 bases, J lost 10 bases, and 15 bases lay in between. The CDR3 here is CASSEPTGGASPLHF. CDR3 DNA sequence: TGTGCCAGCAGTGAACCAACAGGCGGGGCGTCACCCCTCCACTTT.

The CDR3 DNA sequence: TGTGCCAGTAGGAGAACCCCCGAGGCTGAGCAGTTCTTC. This gives the protein CASRRTPEAEQFF. The V call is TRBV19, the J call TRBJ2-1; D ambiguous. This CDR3 contains 13 residues. The germline CDR1 and CDR2 sequences are LNHDA and SQIVND (reference sequence). V shed 6 bases and J shed 9 bases, with 15 bases lying between them.

This clone was counted at least ten times. The V and J genes are TRBV10-1 and TRBJ1-6; D not resolved. This CDR3 has 13 amino acids. V lost 4 bases, J lost 5 bases, and 6 bases lay in between. Germline assignment: CDR1 WNHNN and CDR2 SYGVQD (reference sequence). This CDR3 reads CASSATDNSPLHF. The DNA for the CDR3 is TGCGCCAGCAGTGCGACTGATAATTCACCCCTCCACTTT.

This clone was seen ten or more times. The identical CDR3 is also encoded by other nucleotide sequences in the sample. The chain joins TRBV6-1 to TRBJ2-2; the D is unclear. CDR1 is MNHNS, CDR2 SASEGT, per germline. CDR3 size: 13 residues. The germline V and J ends were trimmed by 3 bases and 1 base, with 3 bases remaining between them. The DNA of the CDR3 is TGTGCCAGCAGTGACCGGAACACCGGGGAGCTGTTTTTT. Translating gives CASSDRNTGELFF.

The rearrangement links TRBV28 to TRBJ2-4; D gene unclear. This CDR3 is 14 amino acids long. Germline loops: CDR1 MDHEN, CDR2 SYDVKM. Trimming took off 5 bases at V and 0 bases at J, with 8 bases between the two ends. This CDR3 reads CASSPRLAKNIQYF. The CDR3 coding sequence is TGTGCCAGCAGTCCCCGACTAGCCAAAAACATTCAGTACTTC.

The chain couples TRBV29-1 to TRBJ1-2; tentatively, D is TRBD1 (5 bases). With 7 bases removed from V and 4 bases from J, the gap between germline ends came to 19 bases. The CDR3 loop spans 14 amino acids. CDR1 SQVTM and CDR2 ANQGSEA come from the germline V gene. For the CDR3, the DNA is TGCAGCGCCCTCTTCACAGGCGGTTCCTATGGCTACACCTTC. Its protein product is CSALFTGGSYGYTF.

V is TRBV7-6 and J is TRBJ2-5, with unresolved D. V dropped 5 bases and J dropped 0 bases, with 4 bases sitting between them. Germline CDR1 reads SGHVS; CDR2 reads FNYEAQ. This CDR3 is built from 12 residues. CDR3 in amino acids: CASSPYQETQYF. CDR3 sequence (DNA): TGTGCCAGCAGCCCGTACCAAGAGACCCAGTACTTC. The whole variable domain, remainder taken from reference TRBV7-6 and TRBJ2-5, is GAGVSQSPRYKVTKRGQDVALRCDPISGHVSLYWYRQALGQGPEFLTYFNYEAQQDKSGLPNDRFSAERPEGSISTLTIQRTEQRDSAMYRCASSPYQETQYFGPGTRLLVL.

The V call is TRBV2, the J call TRBJ1-2; TRBD1 matches at 9 bases. Germline values: CDR1 SNHLY, CDR2 FYNNEI. The CDR3 is 14 residues long. V shed 8 bases, J shed 0 bases, and the junction held 4 bases outside the gene matches. DNA of the CDR3: TGTGCCAGCCTAGGGGACAGGGCTAACTATGGCTACACCTTC. Residues: CASLGDRANYGYTF.

The rearrangement joins TRBV19 to TRBJ2-1; tentative D call: TRBD1 (6 bases). In germline, CDR1 is LNHDA, CDR2 SQIVND (reference sequence). This CDR3 region has 13 residues. V lost 0 bases and J 11 bases, leaving 11 bases between the germline ends. CDR3 region: CASSIDLRGQQFF. As DNA, the CDR3 is TGTGCCAGTAGTATAGATCTCAGGGGACAGCAGTTCTTC.

V gene TRBV5-4 combines with J gene TRBJ1-6; 9 positions match TRBD1. Germline V CDR1 and CDR2: SGHNT, YYREEE (reference sequence). The CDR3 totals 17 residues. V was pared by 4 bases and J by 6 bases, with 11 bases of the junction left unmatched. The CDR3 DNA is TGTGCCAGCAGCAATACAGGGGGCGGGTTAGGTAATTCACCCCTCCACTTT. It is translated as CASSNTGGGLGNSPLHF.

The chain has TRBV7-2 and TRBJ1-6; D unresolved. Germline V CDR1 and CDR2: SGHTA, FQGNSA. The length of the CDR3 is 13 residues. Trimming pared 6 bases from V and 7 bases from J, leaving 10 bases between. This CDR3 is CASRLGRNSPLHF. The CDR3 bases are TGTGCCAGCAGGCTGGGGAGAAATTCACCCCTCCACTTT.

The CDR3 region is CAISESNGNTIYF. The CDR3 nucleotides read TGTGCCATCAGTGAGTCTAATGGAAACACCATATATTTT. J is TRBJ1-3 and V is TRBV10-3; D not resolved. The CDR3 totals 13 residues. Germline V gene data show CDR1 as ENHRY and CDR2 as SYGVKD. The ends were cut back, 0 bases at V and 3 bases at J, with 3 bases in the middle.

The CDR3 loop is CSARRTDQYF. The CDR3, as DNA: TGCAGTGCTAGGCGGACAGACCAGTACTTC. The rearrangement uses TRBV20-1 and TRBJ2-4, with D possibly matching TRBD1 (6 bases). With 3 bases removed from V and 13 bases from J, the gap between germline ends came to 10 bases. Germline assignment: CDR1 DFQATT and CDR2 SNEGSKA (reference sequence). The CDR3 runs 10 residues.

The chain links TRBV30 to TRBJ1-6; TRBD1 agrees at 7 bases. Germline CDR1 is GTSNPN and CDR2 is SVGIG (reference sequence). The CDR3 consists of 15 residues. V lost 7 bases to trimming and J lost 1 base; unmatched junction nucleotides: 7. In DNA form, the CDR3 reads TGTGCCTTTACCCAGGGGGGTTCCTATAATTCACCCCTCCACTTT. This sequence encodes CAFTQGGSYNSPLHF. Drawing the rest from reference TRBV30 and TRBJ1-6, the complete variable domain is SQTIHQWPATLVQPVGSPLSLECTVEGTSNPNLYWYRQAAGRGLQLLFYSVGIGQISSEVPQNLSASRPQDRQFILSSKKLLLSDSGFYLCAFTQGGSYNSPLHFGNGTRLTVT.

The V and J genes are TRBV7-2 and TRBJ1-3, with D uncertain. Trimming shortened V by 0 bases and J by 8 bases, and 11 bases separated the two germline ends. The CDR3 length is 14 residues. Germline V gene lookup returns CDR1 SGHTA and CDR2 FQGNSA. CDR3 region: CASSLAETTYTIYF. CDR3 nucleotide sequence: TGTGCCAGCAGCTTAGCAGAGACAACGTACACCATATATTTT.

The rearrangement uses TRBV19 and TRBJ2-5; a weak D match, TRBD1 (5 bases). CDR1 is LNHDA, CDR2 SQIVND, per germline (reference sequence). With 5 bases removed from V and 1 base from J, the gap between germline ends came to 11 bases. This CDR3 region has 14 residues. This CDR3 is CASSPGQGQETQYF. The CDR3 DNA reads TGTGCCAGTAGTCCAGGACAAGGCCAAGAGACCCAGTACTTC.

The CDR3 here is CASGPGQEAYEQYF. The CDR3 bases are TGTGCCAGCGGACCGGGACAGGAAGCCTACGAGCAGTACTTC. V and J are TRBV3-1 (or the pseudogene TRBV3-2) and TRBJ2-7; 8 positions match TRBD1. Per the germline V gene, CDR1 is LGHDT and CDR2 is YNNKEL (reference sequence). Trimming at V came to 8 bases and at J to 2 bases, leaving 8 bases not matched to a gene. CDR3 size: 14 residues.

This clone has just one count. The CDR3 here is CAWTKQGLSSYNEQFF. The DNA of the CDR3 is TGTGCCTGGACCAAACAGGGCCTAAGCTCCTACAATGAGCAGTTCTTC. The chain couples TRBV2 to TRBJ2-1; D might be TRBD1 (6 bases). This CDR3 is 16 amino acids long. V was pared by 11 bases and J by 0 bases, with 20 bases between. CDR1 is SNHLY and CDR2 is FYNNEI in the germline V gene.

The J gene is TRBJ1-3, the V gene TRBV7-6; D is possibly TRBD1 (6 bases). CDR1 is SGHVS and CDR2 is FNYEAQ in the germline V gene. V was clipped by 4 bases and J by 4 bases, with 14 bases between them. The CDR3 loop spans 15 amino acids. CDR3 residues: CASSSDSRSGNTIYF. The CDR3 DNA reads TGTGCCAGCAGCTCGGACAGCCGCAGCGGAAACACCATATATTTT.

This rearrangement joins TRBV5-6 to TRBJ1-1, with D perhaps TRBD1 (5 bases). The germline gives CDR1 SGHDT, CDR2 YYEEEE. The CDR3 length is 14 residues. V lost 3 bases, J lost 4 bases, and 13 bases lay in between. The CDR3 region has the DNA TGTGCCAGCAGCTATACAGGCACCGGCACTGAAGCTTTCTTT. The encoded protein is CASSYTGTGTEAFF.

The chain links TRBV5-1 to TRBJ2-1; 10 bases are shared with TRBD1. The CDR3 is made up of 16 amino acids. In germline, CDR1 is SGHRS, CDR2 YFSETQ. Trimming took 3 bases from V and 5 from J; bases not matched to a gene: 8. The CDR3: CASSSIGTGDNNEQFF. CDR3 DNA: TGCGCCAGCAGCTCCATCGGGACAGGGGACAACAATGAGCAGTTCTTC.

The rearrangement links TRBV3-1 (or the pseudogene TRBV3-2) to TRBJ2-7, with D tentatively TRBD2 (5 bases). V lost 3 bases and J lost 0, with 6 bases in between. The CDR3 runs to 13 residues. In germline, CDR1 is LGHDT, CDR2 YNNKEL (reference sequence). In nucleotides, the CDR3 is TGTGCCAGCAGCCAGAGGGCCTCCTACGAGCAGTACTTC. Translating it yields CASSQRASYEQYF.

V and J are TRBV5-1 and TRBJ2-1; TRBD1 agrees at 9 bases. V was pared by 6 bases and J by 9 bases, with 13 bases of the junction left unmatched. The germline V gene has CDR1 SGHRS and CDR2 YFSETQ. The CDR3 spans 15 residues. CDR3 residues: CASKYTGTGQGEQFF. The DNA for the CDR3 is TGCGCCAGCAAGTACACCGGGACGGGACAGGGTGAGCAGTTCTTC.

This clone occurred a few times. The V call is TRBV30, the J call TRBJ1-3; TRBD1 matches 7 bases. The CDR3 runs to 15 residues. Trimming at V came to 0 bases and at J to 2 bases, leaving 4 bases not matched to a gene. Germline CDR1 reads GTSNPN; CDR2 reads SVGIG (reference sequence). CDR3 coding DNA: TGTGCCTGGAGTGTGACACAGGGGACTGGAAACACCATATATTTT. Translated, it gives CAWSVTQGTGNTIYF.

This clone came up a few times. CDR3 amino acids: CASSSPPFGGHNSPLHF. In DNA, the CDR3 is TGTGCCAGCAGCTCACCTCCCTTTGGGGGCCATAATTCACCCCTCCACTTT. The J gene is TRBJ1-6, the V gene TRBV7-9, with D possibly TRBD1 on 6 matching bases. With 4 bases removed from V and 5 bases from J, the gap between germline ends came to 18 bases. There are 17 residues in the CDR3. Germline-derived CDR1 and CDR2 are SEHNR and FQNEAQ (reference sequence).

J is TRBJ2-2 and V is TRBV4-1, with 8 bases fitting TRBD1. Germline V gene data show CDR1 as MGHRA and CDR2 as YSYEKL. The CDR3 totals 15 residues. J gave up 5 bases and V 4 bases, and 6 bases lay outside the gene matches. The CDR3 spells CASSLAGQGTGELFF. In nucleotides, the CDR3 is TGCGCCAGCAGCCTAGCCGGACAGGGAACCGGGGAGCTGTTTTTT.

The rearrangement uses TRBV6-1 and TRBJ2-1; tentative D call: TRBD1 (6 bases). The CDR3 has 16 residues. V was trimmed by 2 bases and J by 5 bases, leaving 16 bases between them. CDR1 MNHNS and CDR2 SASEGT come from the germline V gene. The CDR3 DNA reads TGTGCCAGCAGTGAACCAGCGTGGGGGCTGGACAATGAGCAGTTCTTC. Protein: CASSEPAWGLDNEQFF.